This TCR beta chain was retrieved from a study of early T cells in non-severe SARS-CoV-2 infection. Overall study: Chains were unpaired, as sequencing was done on bulk RNA from unsorted whole blood.

Study-wide results and limits: Database matching using VDJdb favored anti-spike CD8 responses, with private and CD4 specificities left missing.

Individual cDNA molecules received unique molecular identifiers during library preparation. TCRdb redid the calling of the 5' RACE reads with MiXCR, one entry per CDR3 protein. The data contain around 83,000 distinct CDR3 sequences, approximately 12% of them singletons. V was pared by 1 base and J by 4 bases, with 11 bases between. CDR1 and CDR2 from the germline V gene are DFQATT and SNEGSKA (reference sequence). This CDR3 contains 13 residues. The table lists this clonotype with many counts. No antigen is known for it. This TCR derives from an adult who was a healthcare worker with PCR-confirmed SARS-CoV-2 infection or an uninfected control (not recorded which). Sequences were derived from whole blood, sampled at baseline. The chain joins TRBV20-1 to TRBJ2-7; TRBD2 might be the D (5 bases). The CDR3 DNA reads TGCAGTGCTAGAGGGGAGACTCCTTACGAGCAGTACTTC. It translates to CSARGETPYEQYF.